These T cell receptor beta chains were read from a single sample in a study of blood T cell repertoires in COVID-19. The assay was immunoSEQ multiplex PCR, and TCRdb's table has in-frame clones only and misses some. The sample has some 350,000 clones; around 89% are singletons. The sequenced sample consisted of peripheral blood. The receptor source for this set is a woman in her twenties or thirties with COVID-19, enrolled during active disease. The CDR3 runs from the conserved cysteine through the conserved F or W. A D gene is named only where the DNA matches it firmly. Some rows have no size entry. The others give once, few or many, or a class for an expanded clone.

V	size	D	J	DNA	CDR3
TRBV4-3	NA	TRBD1	TRBJ2-1	TGCGCCAGCAGCCAAGATAGGGGACAGGGTCGGAATGAGCAGTTCTTC	CASSQDRGQGRNEQFF
TRBV2	once	NA	TRBJ1-2	TGTGCCAGCATTGGGGGCGGAGGCTACACCTTC	CASIGGGGYTF
TRBV18	NA	TRBD2	TRBJ2-1	TGTGCCAGCCTGGATAGCGGGGGGAATGAGCAGTTCTTC	CASLDSGGNEQFF
TRBV5-6	NA	TRBD1	TRBJ1-1	TGTGCCAGCAGCTGGGGACAGGGGCTTGAAGCTTTCTTT	CASSWGQGLEAFF
TRBV20-1	few	NA	TRBJ2-1	TGCAGTGCAAGTAAACTCCCCAACAATGAGCAGTTCTTC	CSASKLPNNEQFF
TRBV25-1	NA	TRBD1	TRBJ2-1	TGTGCCAGCTCAACTACAGGGGACAATGAGCAGTTCTTC	CASSTTGDNEQFF
TRBV6-4	NA	NA	TRBJ2-3	TGTGCCAGCAGCCCTACGGCGGATAGCACAGATACGCAGTATTTT	CASSPTADSTDTQYF
TRBV27	NA	NA	TRBJ1-4	TGTGCCAGCAGTTTATCGCGGAGGGATAATGAAAAACTGTTTTTT	CASSLSRRDNEKLFF
TRBV10-3	NA	NA	TRBJ1-5	TGTGCCATCAGTGACCTAAATCAGCCCCAGCATTTT	CAISDLNQPQHF
TRBV10-3	NA	NA	TRBJ2-7	TGTGCCATCAGTGAGTCTGTTCAGGGGAACTACGAGCAGTACTTC	CAISESVQGNYEQYF
TRBV6-5	NA	TRBD2	TRBJ2-1	TGTGCCAGCAGGGGACTAGCGGGGAACAATGAGCAGTTCTTC	CASRGLAGNNEQFF
TRBV12-3/TRBV12-4	NA	TRBD2	TRBJ2-1	TGTGCCAGCAGCCTTAGCGGGAGCCCGTTCTTC	CASSLSGSPFF
TRBV9	NA	NA	TRBJ1-1	TGTGCCAGCAGCGTAGCGGGAAACACTGAAGCTTTCTTT	CASSVAGNTEAFF
TRBV14	NA	NA	TRBJ1-2	TGTGCCAGCAGCCACGGGAGCTATGGCTACACCTTC	CASSHGSYGYTF
TRBV6-6	NA	TRBD1	TRBJ1-1	TGTGCCAGCAGTCTAAGGACAGGGGGGGAGACTGAAGCTTTCTTT	CASSLRTGGETEAFF
TRBV14	NA	TRBD1	TRBJ2-1	TGTGCCAGCAGCCAAGCCGGACAGGGGTACAATGAGCAGTTCTTC	CASSQAGQGYNEQFF
TRBV5-1	NA	TRBD1	TRBJ2-5	TGCGCCAGCAGCTTGGAAGGGGACAGAGAGACCCAGTACTTC	CASSLEGDRETQYF
TRBV6-5	NA	TRBD1	TRBJ2-5	TGTGCCAGCAGCCGGGACAGGTTAGGGGAGACCCAGTACTTC	CASSRDRLGETQYF
TRBV5-1	NA	NA	TRBJ2-2	TGCGCCAGCAGCTTGGCGGGGGATACCGGGGAGCTGTTTTTT	CASSLAGDTGELFF
TRBV11-2	NA	NA	TRBJ1-5	TGTGCCAGACCGGCGGGGGGTATTCAGCCCCAGCATTTT	CARPAGGIQPQHF
TRBV3-1/TRBV3-2	NA	NA	TRBJ2-7	TGTGCCAGCAGCCAAGGGACAGACTACGAGCAGTACTTC	CASSQGTDYEQYF
TRBV7-8	NA	TRBD1	TRBJ2-7	TGTGCCAGCAGCCCGCGCCGGGACAGGGAGCAGTACTTC	CASSPRRDREQYF
TRBV4-1	NA	TRBD1	TRBJ2-2	TGCGCCAGCAGCCTTAGACAGGGACCAACCGGGGAGCTGTTTTTT	CASSLRQGPTGELFF
TRBV28	NA	NA	TRBJ1-5	TGTGCCAGCAGTACAGCATTCAATCAGCCCCAGCATTTT	CASSTAFNQPQHF
TRBV6-2/TRBV6-3	NA	NA	TRBJ1-1	TGTGCCAGCAGTTACTCGCGGCGCAGAGACACTGAAGCTTTCTTT	CASSYSRRRDTEAFF
TRBV28	few	NA	TRBJ2-3	TGTGCCAGCAGTTTAGTGACTAGCACAGATACGCAGTATTTT	CASSLVTSTDTQYF
TRBV15	NA	NA	TRBJ2-1	TGTGCCACCAGCAGAGTAGTAAGTGTACAGTGGTCCTACAATGAGCAGTTCTTC	CATSRVVSVQWSYNEQFF
TRBV5-1	NA	TRBD1	TRBJ1-2	TGCGCCAGCAGCTCCGACAGGGCGGGTGGCTACACCTTC	CASSSDRAGGYTF
TRBV5-5	NA	NA	TRBJ2-7	TGTGCCAGCAGCTTGGAGTGGCAGGGGTACGAGCAGTACTTC	CASSLEWQGYEQYF
TRBV10-3	NA	NA	TRBJ1-2	TGTGCCATCACAGACAGCTTCCAAGCCTCTGGCTACACCTTC	CAITDSFQASGYTF
TRBV7-9	NA	TRBD2	TRBJ2-5	TGTGCCAGCAGCTTGTCAGCGGGAGCTGAAGAGACCCAGTACTTC	CASSLSAGAEETQYF
TRBV6-2/TRBV6-3	NA	NA	TRBJ2-3	TGTGCCAGCAGTTACGCGGCCCGTCCTGCCTCGACGCAGTATTTT	CASSYAARPASTQYF
TRBV28	NA	NA	TRBJ1-4	TGTGCCATCTCAAAGGCAGGCAGAGAGTATGAAAAACTGTTTTTT	CAISKAGREYEKLFF
TRBV6-2/TRBV6-3	NA	TRBD1	TRBJ1-2	TGTGCCAGCAGTTACGGGCCAGGGGGGACCTATGGCTACACCTTC	CASSYGPGGTYGYTF
TRBV28	NA	NA	TRBJ2-4	TGTGCCAGCAGCCAGGGGGGAACCAAAAACATTCAGTACTTC	CASSQGGTKNIQYF
TRBV4-1	NA	NA	TRBJ2-2	TGCGCCAGCAGGGACACACAATTAAAGGGGACCGGGGAGCTGTTTTTT	CASRDTQLKGTGELFF
TRBV5-1	NA	NA	TRBJ2-4	TGCGCCAGCAGCCCTCAGGGGACCAAAAACATTCAGTACTTC	CASSPQGTKNIQYF
TRBV18	NA	TRBD1	TRBJ1-4	TGTGCCAGCTCACCACGGGCACGTGGAACAGGGGGTGGAGATGAAAAACTGTTTTTT	CASSPRARGTGGGDEKLFF
TRBV28	NA	NA	TRBJ1-1	TGTGCCAGCACTCTAAGCCCAAACACTGAAGCTTTCTTT	CASTLSPNTEAFF
TRBV2	NA	TRBD2	TRBJ2-5	TGTGCCAGCACCATGACTAGCGGGAGATTAGAGACCCAGTACTTC	CASTMTSGRLETQYF
TRBV4-2	NA	NA	TRBJ2-2	TGTGCCAGCAGCGGAGCGGGCCACGGTACCGGGGAGCTGTTTTTT	CASSGAGHGTGELFF
TRBV12-5	few	NA	TRBJ1-1	TGTGCTAGTGGTTACGGGGGAAATGAAGCTTTCTTT	CASGYGGNEAFF
TRBV2	NA	NA	TRBJ1-4	TGTGCCAGCAGAGTCATAGACTCAACTAATGAAAAACTGTTTTTT	CASRVIDSTNEKLFF
TRBV7-2	NA	TRBD2	TRBJ2-3	TGTGCCAGCAGCTTAGAGACTAGCGGGGGGGCGGATACGCAGTATTTT	CASSLETSGGADTQYF
TRBV19	NA	NA	TRBJ2-3	TGTGCCAGTAGTGTAGGGACTCCGGATACGCAGTATTTT	CASSVGTPDTQYF
TRBV30	NA	TRBD2	TRBJ2-1	TGTGCCTGGAGTGCCCTAGCGGGCATTCACAATGAGCAGTTCTTC	CAWSALAGIHNEQFF
TRBV6-5	NA	TRBD1	TRBJ1-1	TGTGCCAGCAGTTACTCAGGGGGCGTCGGCACTGAAGCTTTCTTT	CASSYSGGVGTEAFF
TRBV5-1	few	TRBD2	TRBJ2-3	TGCGCCAGCAGCTCCGGACTAGCGGGGGGCACAGATACGCAGTATTTT	CASSSGLAGGTDTQYF
TRBV2	once	TRBD2	TRBJ2-7	TGTGCCAGCAAACGGGGGGGCTCCGAGCAGTACTTC	CASKRGGSEQYF